One and the same sample provided the 21 T cell receptor beta chains below, sequenced in a study of blood T cell repertoires in COVID-19. Clones were sequenced by immunoSEQ multiplex PCR, and TCRdb holds only the in-frame ones, with some missing. The sample holds approximately 270,000 clones, around 86% seen once. The sequencing sample was made of PBMCs or T cells enriched from blood (not recorded which). The receptors stem from a middle-aged man who had recovered from COVID-19.

V is TRBV7-2 and J is TRBJ1-4; D may be TRBD1 (5 bases). The germline V gene encodes CDR1 SGHTA and CDR2 FQGNSA. This CDR3 comprises 15 residues. The V end lost 6 bases, the J end lost 4 bases, and 15 bases lay between the germline ends. CDR3 DNA: TGTGCCAGCAGTCTGGACATCCTAAATAATGAAAAACTGTTTTTT. Protein product: CASSLDILNNEKLFF. The full variable domain, in which reference TRBV7-2 and TRBJ1-4 provide the parts outside the CDR3, is GAGVSQSPSNKVTEKGKDVELRCDPISGHTALYWYRQSLGQGLEFLIYFQGNSAPDKSGLPSDRFSAERTGGSVSTLTIQRTQQEDSAVYLCASSLDILNNEKLFFGSGTQLSVL.

The chain combines TRBV6-5 with TRBJ1-4, with 7 bases fitting TRBD1. Trimming at V came to 8 bases and at J to 8 bases, leaving 8 bases not matched to a gene. The V gene's germline CDR1 is MNHEY and CDR2 SVGAGI. The CDR3 covers 13 residues. The CDR3 DNA reads as TGTGCCAGCCGGGCAGGGGGTCAAGAAAAACTGTTTTTT. Its protein is CASRAGGQEKLFF.

This chain joins TRBV10-3 and TRBJ2-2, with a tentative D call TRBD2 (5 bases). V lost 6 bases to trimming and J lost 5 bases, with 13 bases between them. Looked up from germline, CDR1 is ENHRY and CDR2 is SYGVKD. This CDR3 comprises 14 residues. DNA of the CDR3: TGTGCCATCAGCCCCGCGGGTCCGACCGGGGAGCTGTTTTTT. Translated: CAISPAGPTGELFF.

This clone was recorded once. The chain joins TRBV28 to TRBJ2-7; possibly TRBD1 for D (6 bases). V lost 5 bases and J 4 bases, leaving 15 bases between the germline ends. There are 14 residues in the CDR3. In germline, CDR1 is MDHEN, CDR2 SYDVKM. The CDR3 DNA is TGTGCCAGCAGTCGCTCCAGGGGTGATTACGAGCAGTACTTC. It specifies CASSRSRGDYEQYF.

The chain is built from TRBV10-3 and TRBJ1-2; tentative D call: TRBD1 (5 bases). The CDR3 loop spans 16 amino acids. V dropped 1 base and J dropped 2 bases, with 14 bases sitting between them. Germline V CDR1 and CDR2: ENHRY, SYGVKD. This CDR3 is CAISEFTRGDNYGYTF. The CDR3 DNA reads as TGTGCCATCAGTGAGTTTACACGGGGGGACAACTATGGCTACACCTTC.

The chain links TRBV7-7 to TRBJ2-1; TRBD2 aligns across 9 bases. V was pared by 5 bases and J by 8 bases, with 10 bases of the junction left unmatched. The CDR3 totals 15 residues. The germline V gene has CDR1 SSHAT and CDR2 FNYEAQ (reference sequence). CDR3 DNA sequence: TGTGCCAGCAGCCACCGGGCTAGCGGGATGGATGAGCAGTTCTTC. Amino acid sequence: CASSHRASGMDEQFF.

This clone has a handful of counts. The rearrangement uses TRBV6-2 or TRBV6-3 and TRBJ2-1, with 9 bases lining up with TRBD2. Germline V gene sequence: CDR1 MNHEY, CDR2 SVGEGT. This CDR3 contains 18 residues. V lost 4 bases to trimming and J lost 8 bases; unmatched junction nucleotides: 18. CDR3 DNA sequence: TGTGCCAGCAGTTTTAGCGGGGGTTGGGTAAACTCAATCGATGAGCAGTTCTTC. Protein: CASSFSGGWVNSIDEQFF.

This clone was found a few times. The chain combines TRBV28 with TRBJ2-3, with 8 bases fitting TRBD2. The CDR3 spans 14 residues. Germline V CDR1 and CDR2: MDHEN, SYDVKM. Trimming removed 8 bases from V and 4 bases from J; junction bases left unmatched: 8. The CDR3, as DNA: TGTGCCAGCGGCACGGGAGGGAGGGCAGATACGCAGTATTTT. This gives the protein CASGTGGRADTQYF.

This clone was detected once. This rearrangement joins TRBV2 to TRBJ2-2; D unclear. V was cut by 7 bases and J by 7 bases, with 19 bases left in between. CDR1 is SNHLY and CDR2 is FYNNEI in the germline V gene. This CDR3 region has 15 residues. In DNA form, the CDR3 reads TGTGCCAGCATCCCTGGGCCAACCGCAGGCGGGGAGCTGTTTTTT. It codes for CASIPGPTAGGELFF.

The rearrangement joins TRBV5-1 to TRBJ2-1, with 8 positions matching TRBD2. The CDR3 totals 13 residues. Looked up from germline, CDR1 is SGHRS and CDR2 is YFSETQ. V trimming: 5 bases; J trimming: 13 bases; junction bases outside the gene matches: 11. CDR3 sequence: CASSEPGTRLQFF. DNA for the CDR3: TGCGCCAGCAGTGAACCCGGGACTAGACTTCAGTTCTTC.

The CDR3 here is CASSQDPGLAGASSTDTQYF. The CDR3 region has the DNA TGTGCCAGCAGCCAAGATCCGGGGCTAGCGGGTGCCTCTAGCACAGATACGCAGTATTTT. This chain connects TRBV3-1 (or the pseudogene TRBV3-2) to TRBJ2-3, with 8 bases lining up with TRBD2. Per germline, CDR1 LGHDT and CDR2 YNNKEL (reference sequence). The trim removed 0 bases at V and 0 bases at J, leaving 14 bases unmatched. The CDR3 extends over 20 amino acids.

The CDR3 sequence: CASSSPGQETQYF. CDR3 bases: TGTGCCAGCAGTTCCCCGGGCCAAGAGACCCAGTACTTC. The rearrangement joins TRBV12-3 or TRBV12-4 to TRBJ2-5; D is ambiguous. The ends were cut back, 4 bases at V and 1 base at J, with 7 bases in the middle. The CDR3 has 13 amino acids.

This chain links TRBV10-2 with TRBJ2-1, with 9 bases that match TRBD2. Germline loops: CDR1 WSHSY, CDR2 SAAADI. V lost 5 bases and J lost 0; bases outside the gene matches: 2. CDR3 length equals 15 residues. Here the CDR3 DNA reads TGCGCCAGCAGTAGCGGGGGGAGCTCCTACAATGAGCAGTTCTTC. Translation gives CASSSGGSSYNEQFF.

This clone was picked up one time. This chain's CDR3 is CASSLLGGYGYTF. The CDR3 DNA is TGCGCCAGCAGCCTCCTCGGGGGGTACGGCTACACCTTC. The chain has TRBV4-3 and TRBJ1-2, with D tentatively TRBD1 (5 bases). Trimming shortened V by 4 bases and J by 8 bases, and 14 bases separated the two germline ends. Germline CDR1 reads LGHNA; CDR2 reads YSLEER. The CDR3 runs to 13 residues.

The chain has TRBV3-1 (or the pseudogene TRBV3-2) and TRBJ1-5; D not certain. Germline CDR1 LGHDT, CDR2 YNNKEL (reference sequence). There are 13 residues in the CDR3. Trimming removed 5 bases from V and 5 bases from J, with 10 bases in between. The CDR3 region is CASSGMEDQPQHF. In DNA, the CDR3 is TGTGCCAGCAGCGGAATGGAGGATCAGCCCCAGCATTTT.

The chain couples TRBV30 to TRBJ1-1; unclear D gene. The germline V gene encodes CDR1 GTSNPN and CDR2 SVGIG (reference sequence). The germline V and J ends were trimmed by 6 bases and 2 bases, with 4 bases remaining between them. This CDR3 has 10 amino acids. The CDR3 region has the DNA TGTGCCTGCCCAAACACTGAAGCTTTCTTT. This sequence encodes CACPNTEAFF.

The chain recombines TRBV19 with TRBJ1-6; D is undetermined. Trimming stripped 5 bases from V and 7 bases from J, with 9 bases between. Germline CDR1 LNHDA, CDR2 SQIVND (reference sequence). The CDR3 has 13 residues. In DNA, the CDR3 is TGTGCCAGTAGTGAACAGTGGAATTCACCCCTCCACTTT. This codes for CASSEQWNSPLHF.

CDR3 sequence reads: CASSKLVQKSGETQYF. CDR3 sequence (DNA): TGTGCCAGCAGCAAATTAGTACAGAAAAGCGGGGAGACCCAGTACTTC. The chain uses TRBV4-2 and TRBJ2-5; perhaps TRBD2 as D (6 bases). The CDR3 length is 16 residues. The germline gives CDR1 LGHNA, CDR2 YNFKEQ. Trimming left V 5 bases short and J 5 bases short, with 21 bases between.

The gene calls are TRBV29-1 and TRBJ1-1; D not certain. Trimming left V 1 base short and J 4 bases short, with 16 bases between. Per the germline V gene, CDR1 is SQVTM and CDR2 is ANQGSEA. The CDR3 sequence is 15 residues long. As DNA, the CDR3 is TGCAGCGTTGAAGGCGTGGTCCCCTCGGGCACTGAAGCTTTCTTT. It yields the protein CSVEGVVPSGTEAFF.

The chain couples TRBV7-9 to TRBJ1-4; TRBD1 is a possible D gene (6 bases). Germline V gene lookup returns CDR1 SEHNR and CDR2 FQNEAQ (reference sequence). The CDR3 contains 15 residues. V gave up 3 bases and J gave up 1 base, with 9 bases separating them. DNA of the CDR3: TGTGCCAGCAGCTTGGGAGGGGGAACTAATGAAAAACTGTTTTTT. This gives the protein CASSLGGGTNEKLFF.

The chain carries TRBV5-1 and TRBJ1-4; weak D call: TRBD1 (5 bases). The germline V gene encodes CDR1 SGHRS and CDR2 YFSETQ. V lost 4 bases and J lost 0, with 7 bases in between. There are 14 residues in the CDR3. CDR3 loop: CASSVTATNEKLFF. CDR3 nucleotides: TGCGCCAGCAGCGTGACAGCAACTAATGAAAAACTGTTTTTT.